Each of the 4 T cell receptor beta chains below was sequenced from the same sample in a study of TIL therapy for anti-PD-1-resistant metastatic lung cancer. The immunoSEQ assay was v3. Produced via immunoSEQ multiplex PCR; TCRdb's table is partial and in-frame only. The sample includes 50,000 or so clones, about three quarters seen only once; the top ten take less than 6.5%. Time point: pre-treatment sample, taken before nivolumab and TIL therapy. Pleural nodules or supraclavicular lymph nodes made up most of the excised metastases sampled. The material sequenced was tumor tissue, taken at baseline. The receptors stem from a person between 25 and 79 years old with non-small cell lung cancer.

In its sample, this clone was seen once. The V and J genes are TRBV19 and TRBJ2-3, with D perhaps TRBD1 (6 bases). The CDR3 contains 13 residues. Germline CDR1 and CDR2: LNHDA and SQIVND (reference sequence). V lost 10 bases, J lost 4 bases, and 15 bases lay in between. The CDR3 reads CAIPTGLADTQYF. The CDR3 DNA reads as TGTGCCATACCCACAGGGCTCGCAGATACGCAGTATTTT.

The chain couples TRBV4-1 to TRBJ2-2; 7 nucleotides match TRBD2. The V gene's germline CDR1 is MGHRA and CDR2 YSYEKL. The junction had 5 bases not matched to a gene; V was cut back by 3 bases and J by 4 bases. CDR3 length: 15 residues. The CDR3 loop is CASSQVGGITGELFF. The CDR3 DNA sequence: TGCGCCAGCAGCCAGGTCGGGGGGATCACCGGGGAGCTGTTTTTT.

Only a few counts were recorded for this clone. This chain joins TRBV2 and TRBJ2-5; D perhaps matches TRBD2 (6 bases). V was shortened by 6 bases and J by 11 bases, with 13 bases between the two germline ends. Germline CDR1 is SNHLY and CDR2 is FYNNEI. There are 11 residues in the CDR3. CDR3: CASRWNREQYF. The CDR3 DNA follows: TGTGCCAGCAGGTGGAATCGGGAGCAGTACTTC.

The chain joins TRBV6-1 to TRBJ2-5; 9 bases line up with TRBD1. The CDR3 consists of 16 residues. After removal of 4 bases from V and 2 bases from J, the junction contained 8 bases not matched to a gene. In germline, CDR1 is MNHNS, CDR2 SASEGT. CDR3 nucleotides: TGTGCCAGCAGTGGACCCGGGACAGGGAGGCAAGAGACCCAGTACTTC. It specifies CASSGPGTGRQETQYF.